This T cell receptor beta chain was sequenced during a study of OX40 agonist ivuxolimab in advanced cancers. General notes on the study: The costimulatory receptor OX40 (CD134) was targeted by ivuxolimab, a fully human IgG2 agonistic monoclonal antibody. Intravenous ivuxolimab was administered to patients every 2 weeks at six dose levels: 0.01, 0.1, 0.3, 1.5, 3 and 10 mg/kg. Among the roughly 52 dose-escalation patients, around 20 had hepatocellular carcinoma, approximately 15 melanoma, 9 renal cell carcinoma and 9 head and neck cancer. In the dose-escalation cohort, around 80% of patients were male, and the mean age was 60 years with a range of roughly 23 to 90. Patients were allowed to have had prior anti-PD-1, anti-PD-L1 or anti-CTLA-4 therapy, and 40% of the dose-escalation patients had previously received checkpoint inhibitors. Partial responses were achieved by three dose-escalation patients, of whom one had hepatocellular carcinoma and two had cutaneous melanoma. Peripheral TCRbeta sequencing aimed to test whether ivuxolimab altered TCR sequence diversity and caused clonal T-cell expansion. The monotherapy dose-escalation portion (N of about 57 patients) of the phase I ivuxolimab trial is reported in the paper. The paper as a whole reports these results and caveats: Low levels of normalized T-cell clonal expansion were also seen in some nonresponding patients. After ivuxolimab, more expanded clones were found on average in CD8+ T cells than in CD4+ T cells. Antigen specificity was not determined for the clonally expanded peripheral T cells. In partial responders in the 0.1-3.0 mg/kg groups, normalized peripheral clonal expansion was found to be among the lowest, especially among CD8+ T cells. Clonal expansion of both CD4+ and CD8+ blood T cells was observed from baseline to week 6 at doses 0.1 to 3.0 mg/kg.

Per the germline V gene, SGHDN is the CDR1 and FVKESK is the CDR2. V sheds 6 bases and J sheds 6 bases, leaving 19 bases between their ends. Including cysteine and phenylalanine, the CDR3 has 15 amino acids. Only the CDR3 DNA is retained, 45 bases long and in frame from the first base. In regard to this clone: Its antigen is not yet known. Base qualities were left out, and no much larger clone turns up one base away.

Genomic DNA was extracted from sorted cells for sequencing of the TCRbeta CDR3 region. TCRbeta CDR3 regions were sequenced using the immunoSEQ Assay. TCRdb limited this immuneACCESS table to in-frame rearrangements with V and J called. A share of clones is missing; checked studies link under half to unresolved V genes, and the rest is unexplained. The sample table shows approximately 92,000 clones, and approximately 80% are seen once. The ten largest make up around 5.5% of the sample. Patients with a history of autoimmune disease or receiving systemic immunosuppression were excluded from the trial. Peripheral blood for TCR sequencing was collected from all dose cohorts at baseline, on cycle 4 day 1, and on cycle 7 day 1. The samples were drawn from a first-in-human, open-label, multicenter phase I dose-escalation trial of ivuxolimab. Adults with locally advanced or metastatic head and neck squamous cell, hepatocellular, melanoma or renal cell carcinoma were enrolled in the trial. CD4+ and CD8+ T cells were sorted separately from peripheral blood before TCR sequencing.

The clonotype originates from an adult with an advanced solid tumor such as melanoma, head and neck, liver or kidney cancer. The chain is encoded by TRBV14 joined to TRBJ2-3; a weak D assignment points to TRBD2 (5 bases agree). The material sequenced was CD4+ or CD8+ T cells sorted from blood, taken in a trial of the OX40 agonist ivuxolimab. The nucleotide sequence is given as TGTGCCAGCAGTCGGACGGTGGGAGTGAGTGATACGCAGTATTTT. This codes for CASSRTVGVSDTQYF.